This entry describes one TCR beta chain. This record comes from a study of cytomegalovirus exposure and HLA in healthy donors. The CDR3 runs to 14 residues. Trimming took 6 bases from V and 2 from J, leaving 10 bases between them. Per germline, CDR1 SNHLY and CDR2 FYNNEI. The PCR used 60 Vbeta and 13 Jbeta primers. Method: immunoSEQ multiplex PCR; TCRdb's copy keeps in-frame clones and lacks some. The repertoire has about 190,000 clones, approximately 80% of them found once; the top ten carry roughly 1.2%. The rearrangement links TRBV2 to TRBJ2-2; tentatively, D is TRBD1 (6 bases). The sequenced material came from PBMCs. This clonotype was sampled from a boy between 2 and 15 years old in good health and CMV-seronegative. CDR3 sequence: CASSEDRNTGELFF. The CDR3 region has the DNA TGTGCCAGCAGCGAGGACAGAAACACCGGGGAGCTGTTTTTT.